A selection of T cell receptor beta chains follows, all from one sample in a study of identical twins. TCRdb ran MiXCR on the 5' RACE reads and lists one entry per CDR3 protein. Altogether hundreds of thousands of distinct CDR3 sequences are present, over 9% being singletons, with the ten largest covering around 1.5%. A further study also used this sample, focusing on yellow fever vaccine responses in identical twins.

Sequences were obtained from PBMCs. Receptors originate from a woman between 18 and 29 years old in good health. The CDR3 runs from the conserved cysteine through the conserved F or W. The order of the fields is V gene, clone size, J gene, D gene, CDR3 DNA, CDR3 protein. D genes are given only for firm matches. Some rows mark clone size as missing; the rest say once, few, many or name a class of expanded clone.

>TRBV15|NA|TRBJ1-4|TRBD1
TGTGCCACCAGCACGGGACAGGGGGCATGGACTAATGAAAAACTGTTTTTT
CATSTGQGAWTNEKLFF
>TRBV19|NA|TRBJ2-1|TRBD2
TGTGCCAGTACTGATGGAGGGACTAGCTCCTACAATGAGCAGTTCTTC
CASTDGGTSSYNEQFF
>TRBV11-3|NA|TRBJ2-2|NA
TGTGCCAGCAGCTTATCAACAGGGTCCCACGGGGAGCTGTTTTTT
CASSLSTGSHGELFF
>TRBV25-1|NA|TRBJ2-1|NA
TGTGCCAGCAGTGAATATGGGCTCAGTGGTACATATGAGCAGTTCTTC
CASSEYGLSGTYEQFF
>TRBV20-1|few|TRBJ2-7|NA
TGCAGTGCTGAGAAAGGAGCGACTAGGTACGAGCAGTACTTC
CSAEKGATRYEQYF
>TRBV5-1|few|TRBJ1-1|TRBD1
TGCGCCAGCAGCTTGGCGCCACAGGGGTCGAACACTGAAGCTTTCTTT
CASSLAPQGSNTEAFF
>TRBV10-1|NA|TRBJ2-1|TRBD2
TGCGCCAGCAGTGAGCCGGGGGGGCCCCCGAATGAGCAGTTCTTC
CASSEPGGPPNEQFF
>TRBV10-2|NA|TRBJ2-3|NA
TGCGCCAGCAGGGGAAATGCCTTTAGCACAGATACGCAGTATTTT
CASRGNAFSTDTQYF
>TRBV6-1|NA|TRBJ1-1|NA
TGTGCCAGCAGGGGAGGGTCGGGGGTGGAAGCTTTCTTT
CASRGGSGVEAFF
>TRBV7-9|few|TRBJ2-7|TRBD2
TGTGCCAGCAGCTTAGTCGGGAGGAAGCCTCAGTACGAGCAGTACTTC
CASSLVGRKPQYEQYF
>TRBV24-1|few|TRBJ1-1|NA
TGTGCCACCATGGGCAGGGGTAGGGCTGAAGCTTTCTTT
CATMGRGRAEAFF
>TRBV12-3/TRBV12-4|few|TRBJ2-1|TRBD2
TGTGCCAGCAGTTTGGGAGGGACTAGCGGGAGTGGTGAGCAGTTCTTC
CASSLGGTSGSGEQFF
>TRBV12-3/TRBV12-4|few|TRBJ2-1|NA
TGTGCCAGCAGTTTTGCGGACACCTACAATGAGCAGTTCTTC
CASSFADTYNEQFF
>TRBV28|few|TRBJ2-1|TRBD2
TGTGCCAGCAGTTTATTTATTAGCGGGGGCTACAATGAGCAGTTCTTC
CASSLFISGGYNEQFF
>TRBV7-8|few|TRBJ2-7|NA
TGTGCCAGCAGTCGACAGGCAAACTACGAGCAGTACTTC
CASSRQANYEQYF
>TRBV24-1|few|TRBJ2-1|TRBD1
TGTGCCACTGGACAGGGGTACAATAATGAGCAGTTCTTC
CATGQGYNNEQFF
>TRBV12-3/TRBV12-4|many|TRBJ2-1|NA
TGTGCCAGCATGGGAAGGTCCGGGCGTAATGAGCAGTTCTTC
CASMGRSGRNEQFF
>TRBV7-3|NA|TRBJ2-1|NA
TGTGCCAGCAGCTCAGACCTAGGTCGGCAGTTCTTC
CASSSDLGRQFF
>TRBV20-1|many|TRBJ2-1|NA
TGCAGTGCTAGGGCCAATGAGCAGTTCTTC
CSARANEQFF
>TRBV12-3/TRBV12-4|NA|TRBJ1-1|NA
TGTGCCACCCTCCCCCTATCGGACACTGAAGCTTTCTTT
CATLPLSDTEAFF
>TRBV15|few|TRBJ2-2|NA
TGTGCCACCAGCAGAGACCCGGAGCTAATGAACACCGGGGAGCTGTTTTTT
CATSRDPELMNTGELFF
>TRBV20-1|few|TRBJ2-1|TRBD2
TGCAGTGCTAGAGATCGACTAGCGGGGGTCTCCTACAATGAGCAGTTCTTC
CSARDRLAGVSYNEQFF
>TRBV25-1|few|TRBJ2-7|NA
TGTGCCAGCAGTGAATTAAGATACGATGGGCAGTACTTC
CASSELRYDGQYF
>TRBV12-3/TRBV12-4|many|TRBJ1-1|NA
TGTGCCAGCAGTTTAGATAAGAGTACTGAAGCTTTCTTT
CASSLDKSTEAFF
>TRBV7-6|NA|TRBJ2-3|NA
TGTGCCAGCAGCTTTGAGGGGCGCAGGACAGATACGCAGTATTTT
CASSFEGRRTDTQYF
>TRBV3-1|NA|TRBJ2-1|TRBD2
TGTGCCAGCAGCTTAATAACTAGCGGGAGCAATGAGCAGTTCTTC
CASSLITSGSNEQFF
>TRBV5-1|NA|TRBJ2-1|NA
TGCGCCAGCAGTCCACCCCCTAGAAACTCCTACAATGAGCAGTTCTTC
CASSPPPRNSYNEQFF
>TRBV14|few|TRBJ2-5|NA
TGTGCCAGCAGCCCGAGGAGTACCCAAGAGACCCAGTACTTC
CASSPRSTQETQYF